A single sample gave rise to the 27 T cell receptor beta chains below, sequenced in a study of blood T cell repertoires in COVID-19. Here immunoSEQ multiplex PCR was the method, and the copy in TCRdb shows in-frame clones only, minus some. The sample includes hundreds of thousands of clones, around 80% of them seen just once. Material for sequencing was peripheral blood. These receptor sequences come from a man aged 25 to 45 with active or convalescent COVID-19.

This rearrangement joins TRBV18 to TRBJ2-7; 8 nucleotides align to TRBD1. Germline V gene data show CDR1 as KGHSH and CDR2 as LQKENI. With 4 bases clipped from V and 3 bases from J, the junction kept 2 bases outside the gene matches. CDR3 length equals 13 residues. CDR3 in amino acids: CASSQDRGYEQYF. The CDR3 bases are TGTGCCAGCTCACAAGACAGGGGCTACGAGCAGTACTTC.

The chain combines TRBV6-5 with TRBJ2-3; TRBD1 matches at 11 bases. Germline-derived CDR1 and CDR2 are MNHEY and SVGAGI. The CDR3 sequence is 14 residues long. With V trimmed by 8 bases and J by 2 bases, 3 bases remained unmatched. The CDR3 reads CASRDRGVTDTQYF. The DNA of the CDR3 is TGTGCCAGCCGGGACAGGGGGGTCACAGATACGCAGTATTTT.

J is TRBJ1-4 and V is TRBV5-1; no clear D. The V and J ends lost 0 bases and 0 bases respectively, with 6 bases between them. The germline V gene encodes CDR1 SGHRS and CDR2 YFSETQ. The CDR3 contains 15 residues. CDR3 nucleotide sequence: TGCGCCAGCAGCTTGGCCCGGGCAACTAATGAAAAACTGTTTTTT. Amino acid sequence: CASSLARATNEKLFF.

This sequence joins TRBV6-4 and TRBJ2-3, with D possibly TRBD1 on 7 matching bases. V lost 4 bases, J lost 3 bases, and 8 bases lay in between. The length of the CDR3 is 13 residues. Germline V gene data show CDR1 as MRHNA and CDR2 as SNTAGT. The CDR3 reads CASSAGGTDTQYF. The CDR3 DNA reads as TGTGCCAGCAGTGCAGGGGGGACAGATACGCAGTATTTT.

The V gene is TRBV6-5, the J gene TRBJ1-1; D is undetermined. There are 16 residues in the CDR3. Germline lookup yields CDR1 MNHEY and CDR2 SVGAGI. V was pared by 4 bases and J by 1 base, with 16 bases between. DNA for the CDR3: TGTGCCAGCAGTTCGGGGTCTTACAAGACGAACACTGAAGCTTTCTTT. This translates into CASSSGSYKTNTEAFF.

This clone was observed a handful of times. The chain has TRBV5-1 and TRBJ2-7; 9 bases align to TRBD1. V was clipped by 4 bases and J by 3 bases; unmatched bases: 8. The CDR3 has 15 amino acids. Germline CDR1 SGHRS, CDR2 YFSETQ. The CDR3 here is CASSARQGENYEQYF. CDR3 nucleotides: TGCGCCAGCAGCGCTCGACAGGGGGAGAACTACGAGCAGTACTTC.

The V call is TRBV4-1, the J call TRBJ1-2; TRBD1 agrees at 7 bases. The germline V gene encodes CDR1 MGHRA and CDR2 YSYEKL. The junction had 6 bases not matched to a gene; V was cut back by 0 bases and J by 8 bases. The CDR3 spans 14 residues. The CDR3 loop is CASSQDRGRRGYTF. As DNA, the CDR3 is TGCGCCAGCAGCCAAGATAGGGGGCGGCGGGGCTACACCTTC.

This chain uses TRBV10-2 with TRBJ2-2, with 7 bases matching TRBD1. The CDR3 is 16 residues long. V was pared by 6 bases and J by 1 base, with 8 bases of the junction left unmatched. CDR1 and CDR2 from the germline V gene are WSHSY and SAAADI. The CDR3 DNA reads as TGCGCCAGCAGGGATGGACAGGCCAAGAACACCGGGGAGCTGTTTTTT. Protein product: CASRDGQAKNTGELFF.

The rearrangement uses TRBV2 and TRBJ1-1; 9 bases match TRBD1. The CDR3 spans 14 residues. CDR1 is SNHLY and CDR2 is FYNNEI in the germline V gene. The J segment lost 4 bases and the V segment lost 5 bases, leaving 5 bases of the junction unmatched. Here the CDR3 reads CASSPQGASTEAFF. The CDR3 coding sequence is TGTGCCAGCAGTCCACAGGGGGCGAGCACTGAAGCTTTCTTT.

The V and J genes are TRBV30 and TRBJ1-1; TRBD1 is a possible D gene (5 bases). V dropped 3 bases and J dropped 7 bases, with 15 bases sitting between them. Germline lookup yields CDR1 GTSNPN and CDR2 SVGIG (reference sequence). CDR3 size: 13 residues. CDR3 sequence (DNA): TGTGCCTGGAGAACTAGCTCGGGACTTGAAGCTTTCTTT. Translating gives CAWRTSSGLEAFF.

The chain couples TRBV6-6 to TRBJ2-7; 9 bases align to TRBD2. V trimming: 5 bases; J trimming: 7 bases; junction bases outside the gene matches: 12. The CDR3 has 15 residues. In germline, CDR1 is MNHNY, CDR2 SVGAGI (reference sequence). The CDR3: CASSMQVAGAREQYF. In DNA, the CDR3 is TGTGCCAGCAGTATGCAAGTAGCGGGAGCTAGGGAGCAGTACTTC.

V is TRBV18 and J is TRBJ2-1, with 9 bases lining up with TRBD2. The ends lost 6 bases at V and 2 bases at J; junction bases unmatched: 11. This CDR3 is 17 amino acids long. The germline gives CDR1 KGHSH, CDR2 LQKENI. Written as DNA, the CDR3 is TGTGCCAGCTCCGGGGTCGGAGCGGGAGGCACCTACAATGAGCAGTTCTTC. Translation gives CASSGVGAGGTYNEQFF. The full variable domain, its missing parts supplied by reference TRBV18 and TRBJ2-1, is NAGVMQNPRHLVRRRGQEARLRCSPMKGHSHVYWYRQLPEEGLKFMVYLQKENIIDESGMPKERFSAEFPKEGPSILRIQQVVRGDSAAYFCASSGVGAGGTYNEQFFGPGTRLTVL.

V usage is TRBV6-2 or TRBV6-3 and J usage is TRBJ1-2; D unresolved. Germline V gives CDR1 MNHEY, CDR2 SVGEGT. This CDR3 has 13 amino acids. Trimming left V 6 bases short and J 9 bases short, with 17 bases between. CDR3 DNA sequence: TGTGCCAGCAGCTATGGCGGGCCAAGGAGCTACACCTTC. This translates into CASSYGGPRSYTF.

The rearrangement links TRBV6-6 to TRBJ1-6; D not certain. Trimming removed 7 bases from V and 2 bases from J, with 12 bases in between. This CDR3 comprises 15 residues. The V gene's germline CDR1 is MNHNY and CDR2 SVGAGI (reference sequence). CDR3 sequence (DNA): TGTGCCAGCACGGTTTCCCCCCCCTATAATTCACCCCTCCACTTT. This encodes CASTVSPPYNSPLHF.

The V call is TRBV20-1, the J call TRBJ2-3; 11 bases match TRBD2. This CDR3 contains 16 residues. With V trimmed by 3 bases and J by 2 bases, 7 bases remained unmatched. From germline, CDR1 is DFQATT and CDR2 SNEGSKA (reference sequence). The CDR3, as DNA: TGCAGTGCTAGTGACTTAGCGGGGGGGCCCACAGATACGCAGTATTTT. Translated: CSASDLAGGPTDTQYF.

The chain couples TRBV11-2 to TRBJ2-7; 9 bases map to TRBD2. CDR1 is SGHAT, CDR2 FQNNGV, per germline. After removal of 5 bases from V and 2 bases from J, the junction contained 7 bases not matched to a gene. The CDR3 spans 15 residues. The CDR3: CASSPLGGRAYEQYF. The CDR3 nucleotides read TGTGCCAGCAGCCCCCTGGGCGGGAGGGCCTACGAGCAGTACTTC.

The chain links TRBV21-1 to TRBJ2-7; the D segment call TRBD2 is taken from the table without a DNA check. TRBV21-1 is assigned pseudogene status. The CDR3 is 14 residues long. CDR3 in amino acids: CASSTAGGPNEQYF. The CDR3 coding sequence is TGTGCCAGCAGTACAGCGGGAGGGCCCAACGAGCAGTACTTC.

V gene TRBV4-3 combines with J gene TRBJ1-5; 9 bases line up with TRBD1. The germline gives CDR1 LGHNA, CDR2 YSLEER. After removal of 1 base from V and 6 bases from J, the junction contained 7 bases not matched to a gene. This CDR3 has 16 residues. The CDR3 region is CASSQGGGGQGQPQHF. CDR3 DNA: TGCGCCAGCAGCCAAGGCGGCGGGGGACAGGGTCAGCCCCAGCATTTT.

J is TRBJ2-1 and V is TRBV11-3, with 10 bases fitting TRBD2. The CDR3 contains 15 residues. J lost 5 bases, V lost 2 bases, and 3 bases had no gene match. From germline, CDR1 is SGHNT and CDR2 YENEEA. For the CDR3, the DNA is TGTGCCAGCAGCTTACTAGCGGGAGTAAACAATGAGCAGTTCTTC. As protein: CASSLLAGVNNEQFF.

Comments on this clone: The sample holds other DNA sequences that translate to the same CDR3. The rearrangement uses TRBV9 and TRBJ2-1; TRBD1 agrees at 7 bases. Germline V gene data show CDR1 as SGDLS and CDR2 as YYNGEE. This CDR3 region has 15 residues. With 0 bases clipped from V and 0 bases from J, the junction kept 0 bases outside the gene matches. In nucleotides, the CDR3 is TGTGCCAGCAGCGTAGCAGGGGGCTCCTACAATGAGCAGTTCTTC. Its protein product is CASSVAGGSYNEQFF.

The chain joins TRBV7-2 to TRBJ1-2; D is possibly TRBD1 (5 bases). Germline lookup yields CDR1 SGHTA and CDR2 FQGNSA. The CDR3 has 12 residues. V was shortened by 5 bases and J by 5 bases, with 9 bases between the two germline ends. As DNA, the CDR3 is TGTGCCAGCAGCCTACGGGGGTATGGCTACACCTTC. Encoded protein: CASSLRGYGYTF.

The rearrangement joins TRBV15 to TRBJ2-6; 9 bases fit TRBD2. Germline V CDR1 and CDR2: LNHNV, YYDKDF (reference sequence). V was pared by 1 base and J by 4 bases, with 8 bases of the junction left unmatched. CDR3 length: 18 residues. For the CDR3, the DNA is TGTGCCACCAGCAGAGTTGCGGGAGGGCCTCCGGGGGCCAACGTCCTGACTTTC. This codes for CATSRVAGGPPGANVLTF.

This clone is a singleton in its sample. The chain uses TRBV9 and TRBJ1-5; tentatively, D is TRBD1 (6 bases). Germline V lookup: CDR1 SGDLS, CDR2 YYNGEE. Trimming left V 3 bases short and J 5 bases short, with 12 bases between. The CDR3 extends over 14 amino acids. In DNA, the CDR3 is TGTGCCAGCAGCGCCACAGGGAACCATCAGCCCCAGCATTTT. It is translated as CASSATGNHQPQHF.

This chain links TRBV7-3 with TRBJ2-3; D is unresolved. The CDR3 is 15 residues long. Germline assignment: CDR1 SGHTA and CDR2 FQGTGA. Trimming removed 7 bases from V and 0 bases from J, with 14 bases in between. In nucleotides, the CDR3 is TGTGCCAGCACCTCGAGCCGAGGTAGCACAGATACGCAGTATTTT. Encoded protein: CASTSSRGSTDTQYF.

This chain connects TRBV28 to TRBJ1-6, with D tentatively TRBD1 (6 bases). With 4 bases removed from V and 6 bases from J, the gap between germline ends came to 13 bases. The germline gives CDR1 MDHEN, CDR2 SYDVKM. The length of the CDR3 is 15 residues. Here the CDR3 reads CASSSLQGTNSPLHF. The CDR3 DNA reads as TGTGCCAGCAGTTCACTGCAGGGGACTAATTCACCCCTCCACTTT.

The chain joins TRBV7-2 to TRBJ2-1, with 8 bases fitting TRBD2. J was trimmed by 4 bases and V by 7 bases; bases with no gene match: 6. The CDR3 loop spans 14 amino acids. Looked up from germline, CDR1 is SGHTA and CDR2 is FQGNSA. CDR3 residues: CASKATSAYNEQFF. The CDR3 DNA follows: TGTGCCAGCAAGGCGACTAGCGCATACAATGAGCAGTTCTTC.

This chain uses TRBV29-1 with TRBJ2-1, with 7 bases fitting TRBD1. CDR3 length equals 14 residues. With 7 bases clipped from V and 0 bases from J, the junction kept 6 bases outside the gene matches. Germline assignment: CDR1 SQVTM and CDR2 ANQGSEA. CDR3 sequence: CSAGQASSYNEQFF. CDR3 sequence (DNA): TGCAGCGCCGGACAGGCTAGCTCCTACAATGAGCAGTTCTTC.